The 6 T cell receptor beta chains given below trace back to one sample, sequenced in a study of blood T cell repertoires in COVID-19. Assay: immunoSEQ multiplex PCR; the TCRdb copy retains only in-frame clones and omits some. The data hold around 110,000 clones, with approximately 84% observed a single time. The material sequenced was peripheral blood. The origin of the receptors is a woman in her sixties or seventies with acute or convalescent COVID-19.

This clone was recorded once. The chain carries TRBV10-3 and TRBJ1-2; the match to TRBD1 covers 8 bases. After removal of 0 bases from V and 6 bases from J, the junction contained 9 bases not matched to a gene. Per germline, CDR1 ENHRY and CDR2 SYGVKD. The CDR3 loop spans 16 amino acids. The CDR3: CAISESSSTGENGYTF. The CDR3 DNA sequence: TGTGCCATCAGTGAGTCCTCTTCGACAGGGGAGAATGGCTACACCTTC.

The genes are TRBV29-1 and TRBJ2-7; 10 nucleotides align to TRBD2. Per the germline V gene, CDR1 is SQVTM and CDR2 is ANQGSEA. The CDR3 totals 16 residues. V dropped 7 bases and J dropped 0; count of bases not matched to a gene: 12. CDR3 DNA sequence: TGCAGCGGCTTGGGGATTAGCGGGGGGAACTCCTACGAGCAGTACTTC. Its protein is CSGLGISGGNSYEQYF.

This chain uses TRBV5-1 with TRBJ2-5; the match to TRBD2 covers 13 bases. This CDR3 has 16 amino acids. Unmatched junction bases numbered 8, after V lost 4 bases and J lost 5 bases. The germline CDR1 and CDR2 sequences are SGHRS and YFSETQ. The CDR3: CASSASLAGGLETQYF. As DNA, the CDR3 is TGCGCCAGCAGCGCCTCACTAGCGGGGGGGCTGGAGACCCAGTACTTC.

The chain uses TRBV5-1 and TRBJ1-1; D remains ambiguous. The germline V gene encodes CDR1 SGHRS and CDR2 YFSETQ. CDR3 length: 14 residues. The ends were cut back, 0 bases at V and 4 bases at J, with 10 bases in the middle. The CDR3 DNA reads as TGCGCCAGCAGCTTGGAAAGTCCAGGCACTGAAGCTTTCTTT. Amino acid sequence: CASSLESPGTEAFF.

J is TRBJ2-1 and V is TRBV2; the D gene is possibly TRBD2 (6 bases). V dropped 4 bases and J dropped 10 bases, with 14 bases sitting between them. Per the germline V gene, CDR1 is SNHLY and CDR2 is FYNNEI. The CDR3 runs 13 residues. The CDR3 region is CASSGLREAEQFF. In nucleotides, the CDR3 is TGTGCCAGCAGTGGTCTGAGGGAGGCGGAGCAGTTCTTC.

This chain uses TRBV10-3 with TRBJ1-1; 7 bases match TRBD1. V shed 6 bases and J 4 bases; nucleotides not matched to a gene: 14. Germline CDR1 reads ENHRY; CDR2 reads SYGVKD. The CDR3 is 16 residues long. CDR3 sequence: CAIRTTGAQGVTEAFF. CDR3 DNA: TGTGCCATCAGGACGACGGGAGCCCAGGGGGTCACTGAAGCTTTCTTT.